This T cell receptor (beta chain) comes out of a study of cytomegalovirus exposure and HLA in healthy donors. Study outcomes and limitations: Sequencing likely caused a cluster of highly shared sequence variants. Immune exposure information available was restricted to CMV serostatus. Per published reports, the classifier diagnosed cytomegalovirus status with high specificity and sensitivity.

J gave up 2 bases and V 5 bases, and 10 bases lay outside the gene matches. CDR1 ENHRY and CDR2 SYGVKD come from the germline V gene. The CDR3 covers 17 residues. Primers: 60 Vbeta forward and 13 Jbeta reverse. Profiled with immunoSEQ multiplex PCR; TCRdb holds only in-frame clones, not every one. The table has about 130,000 clones, 75% to 80% seen once. A word on this clone: Its antigen is undetermined.

The origin of this receptor is a middle-aged man in good health and CMV-seronegative. Input material: PBMCs. The rearrangement joins TRBV10-3 to TRBJ1-1, with TRBD1 matching over 11 bases. The CDR3: CAISPRTGGEKNTEAFF. The CDR3 coding sequence is TGTGCCATCAGTCCCCGGACAGGGGGCGAGAAAAACACTGAAGCTTTCTTT.